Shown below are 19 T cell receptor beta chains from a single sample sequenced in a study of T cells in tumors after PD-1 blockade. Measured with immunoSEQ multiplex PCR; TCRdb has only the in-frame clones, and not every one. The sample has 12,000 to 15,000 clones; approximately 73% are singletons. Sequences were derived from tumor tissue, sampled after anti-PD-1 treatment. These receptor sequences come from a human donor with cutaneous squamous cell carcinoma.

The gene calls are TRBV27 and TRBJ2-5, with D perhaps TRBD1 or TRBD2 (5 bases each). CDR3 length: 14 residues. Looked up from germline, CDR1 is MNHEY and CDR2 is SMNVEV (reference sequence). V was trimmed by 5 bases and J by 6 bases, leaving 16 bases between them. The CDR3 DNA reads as TGTGCCAGCAGTCCTCCGGGACGATTTCAGACCCAGTACTTC. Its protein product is CASSPPGRFQTQYF.

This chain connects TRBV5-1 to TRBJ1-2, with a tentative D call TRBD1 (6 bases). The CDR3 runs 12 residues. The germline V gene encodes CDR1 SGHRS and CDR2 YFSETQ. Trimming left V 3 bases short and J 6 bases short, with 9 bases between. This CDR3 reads CASSWRGNGYTF. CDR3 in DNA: TGCGCCAGCAGCTGGAGGGGGAATGGCTACACCTTC.

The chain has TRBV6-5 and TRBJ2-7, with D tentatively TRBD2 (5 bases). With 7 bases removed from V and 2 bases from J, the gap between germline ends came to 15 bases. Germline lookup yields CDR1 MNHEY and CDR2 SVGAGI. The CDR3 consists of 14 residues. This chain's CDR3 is CASKRDQGTYEQYF. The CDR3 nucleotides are TGTGCCAGCAAGAGGGATCAAGGTACCTACGAGCAGTACTTC.

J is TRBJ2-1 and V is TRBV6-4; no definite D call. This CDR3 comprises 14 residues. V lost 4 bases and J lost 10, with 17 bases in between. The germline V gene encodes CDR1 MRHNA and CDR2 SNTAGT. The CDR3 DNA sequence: TGTGCCAGCAGTGTGAATTTATGGATTGGGGAGCAGTTCTTC. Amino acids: CASSVNLWIGEQFF.

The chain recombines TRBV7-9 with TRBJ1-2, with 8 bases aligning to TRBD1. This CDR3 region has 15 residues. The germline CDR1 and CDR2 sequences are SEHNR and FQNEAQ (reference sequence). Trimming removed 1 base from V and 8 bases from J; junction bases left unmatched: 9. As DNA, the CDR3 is TGTGCCAGCAGCTTAGGGACAGGGCGCCTGGAGGGCTACACCTTC. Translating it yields CASSLGTGRLEGYTF.

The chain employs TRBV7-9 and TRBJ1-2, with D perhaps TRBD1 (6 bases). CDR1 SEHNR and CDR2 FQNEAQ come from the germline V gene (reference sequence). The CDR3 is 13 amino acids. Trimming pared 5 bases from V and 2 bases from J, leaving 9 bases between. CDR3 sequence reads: CASSEQGNYGYTF. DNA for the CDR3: TGTGCCAGCAGCGAACAGGGAAACTATGGCTACACCTTC.

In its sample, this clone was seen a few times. CDR3 nucleotide sequence: TGTGCCAGCAGTCTTACTGGGAGCTCCTACAATGAGCAGTTCTTC. As protein: CASSLTGSSYNEQFF. The chain carries TRBV11-1 and TRBJ2-1; D possibly corresponds to TRBD2 (5 bases). Trimming took off 6 bases at V and 0 bases at J, with 12 bases between the two ends. The CDR3 consists of 15 residues. Germline lookup yields CDR1 SGHAT and CDR2 FQDESV (reference sequence). Using reference TRBV11-1 and TRBJ2-1 for the parts outside the CDR3, the full variable domain is EAEVAQSPRYKITEKSQAVAFWCDPISGHATLYWYRQILGQGPELLVQFQDESVVDDSQLPKDRFSAERLKGVDSTLKIQPAELGDSAMYLCASSLTGSSYNEQFFGPGTRLTVL.

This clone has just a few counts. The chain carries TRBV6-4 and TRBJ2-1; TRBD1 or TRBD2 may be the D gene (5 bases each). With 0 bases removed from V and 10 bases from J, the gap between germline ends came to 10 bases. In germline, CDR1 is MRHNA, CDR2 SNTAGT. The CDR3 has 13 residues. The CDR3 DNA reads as TGTGCCAGCAGTGACTCGAGGGGCAGGGAGCAGTTCTTC. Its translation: CASSDSRGREQFF.

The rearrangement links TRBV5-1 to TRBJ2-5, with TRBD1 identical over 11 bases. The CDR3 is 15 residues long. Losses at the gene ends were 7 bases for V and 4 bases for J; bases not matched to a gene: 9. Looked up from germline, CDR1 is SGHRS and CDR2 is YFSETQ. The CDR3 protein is CASCPGQGVGETQYF. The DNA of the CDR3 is TGCGCCAGCTGTCCGGGACAGGGGGTAGGAGAGACCCAGTACTTC.

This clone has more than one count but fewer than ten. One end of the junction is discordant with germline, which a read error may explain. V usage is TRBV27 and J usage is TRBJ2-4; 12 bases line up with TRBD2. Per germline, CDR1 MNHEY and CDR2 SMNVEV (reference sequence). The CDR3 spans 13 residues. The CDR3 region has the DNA TGTGCCAGCAGTCTATCCAGGACTAGCGGGATGTACTTC. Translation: CASSLSRTSGMYF.

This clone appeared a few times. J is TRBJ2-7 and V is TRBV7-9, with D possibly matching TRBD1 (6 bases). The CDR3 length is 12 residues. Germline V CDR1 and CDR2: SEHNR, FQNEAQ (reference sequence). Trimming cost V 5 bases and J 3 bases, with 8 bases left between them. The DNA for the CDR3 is TGTGCCAGCAGCAAGACAGGCTACGAGCAGTACTTC. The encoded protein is CASSKTGYEQYF.

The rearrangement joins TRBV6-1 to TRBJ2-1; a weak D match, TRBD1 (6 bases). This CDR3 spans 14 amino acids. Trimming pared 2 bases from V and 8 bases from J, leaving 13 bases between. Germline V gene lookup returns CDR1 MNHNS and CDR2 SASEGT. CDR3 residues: CASSETPGVDEQFF. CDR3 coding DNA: TGTGCCAGCAGTGAAACCCCAGGGGTCGATGAGCAGTTCTTC.

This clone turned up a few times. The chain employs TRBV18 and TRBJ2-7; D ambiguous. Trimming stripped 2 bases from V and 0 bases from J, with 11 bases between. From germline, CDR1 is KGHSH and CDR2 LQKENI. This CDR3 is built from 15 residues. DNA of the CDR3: TGTGCCAGCTCACCAAGGTCCAGTGCCTCCTACGAGCAGTACTTC. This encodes CASSPRSSASYEQYF.

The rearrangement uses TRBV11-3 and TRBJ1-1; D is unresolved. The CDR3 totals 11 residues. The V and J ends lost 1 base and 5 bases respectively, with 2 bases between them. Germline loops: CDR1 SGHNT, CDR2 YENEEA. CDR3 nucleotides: TGTGCCAGCAGCTTAGCGACTGAAGCTTTCTTT. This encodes CASSLATEAFF.

The CDR3: CASSVDLNQPQHF. The CDR3 DNA sequence: TGTGCCAGCAGTGTGGACCTGAATCAGCCCCAGCATTTT. The chain carries TRBV12-3 or TRBV12-4 and TRBJ1-5; D is unclear. The CDR3 extends over 13 amino acids. The V end lost 5 bases, the J end lost 4 bases, and 9 bases lay between the germline ends.

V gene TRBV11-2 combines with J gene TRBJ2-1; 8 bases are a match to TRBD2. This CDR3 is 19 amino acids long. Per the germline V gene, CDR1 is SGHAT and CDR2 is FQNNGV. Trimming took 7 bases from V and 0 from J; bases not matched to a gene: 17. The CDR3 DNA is TGTGCCAGCACCAAAATCGGGGCTAGCGGGCAGAGCTCCTACAATGAGCAGTTCTTC. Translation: CASTKIGASGQSSYNEQFF.

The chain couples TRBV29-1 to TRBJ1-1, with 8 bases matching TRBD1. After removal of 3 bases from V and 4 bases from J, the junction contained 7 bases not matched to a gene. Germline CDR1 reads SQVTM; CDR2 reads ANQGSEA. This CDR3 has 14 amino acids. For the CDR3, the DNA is TGCAGCGTTGATAACCAGGGGGCGGGCACTGAAGCTTTCTTT. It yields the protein CSVDNQGAGTEAFF.

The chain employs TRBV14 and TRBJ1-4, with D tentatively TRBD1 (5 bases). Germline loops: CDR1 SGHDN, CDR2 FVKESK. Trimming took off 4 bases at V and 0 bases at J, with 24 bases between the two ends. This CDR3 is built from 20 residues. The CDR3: CASSRGTSGSVRATNEKLFF. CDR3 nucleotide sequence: TGTGCCAGCAGCCGTGGGACCTCAGGGTCCGTAAGAGCAACTAATGAAAAACTGTTTTTT.

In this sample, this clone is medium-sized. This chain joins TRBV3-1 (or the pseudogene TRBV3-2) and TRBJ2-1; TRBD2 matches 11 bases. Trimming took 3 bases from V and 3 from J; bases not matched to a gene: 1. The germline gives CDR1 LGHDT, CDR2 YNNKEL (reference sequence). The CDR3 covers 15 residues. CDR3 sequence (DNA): TGTGCCAGCAGCCAGACTAGCGGGATCTACAATGAGCAGTTCTTC. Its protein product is CASSQTSGIYNEQFF.